Presented here are 28 T cell receptor beta chains from one specimen sequenced in a study of spatial heterogeneity in lung cancer. TCRdb used MiXCR to reprocess the 5' RACE reads, holding one entry per CDR3 protein. The sample carries about 52,000 distinct CDR3 sequences, less than 9.5% recorded once. Documented time point: blood at routine non-recurrence follow-up after resection. Whole RNA from tumor, nontumor lung or frozen PBMC was sequenced unsorted. Material: PBMCs, obtained at follow-up. Source of these receptors: a female donor with early-stage non-small cell lung cancer.

The chain uses TRBV5-1 and TRBJ2-3; D might be TRBD1 or TRBD2, each matching 6 bases. The CDR3 covers 15 residues. The V end lost 6 bases, the J end lost 4 bases, and 18 bases lay between the germline ends. Germline-derived CDR1 and CDR2 are SGHRS and YFSETQ. CDR3 sequence (DNA): TGCGCCAGCATGTCTGGGGGGCAAGCCCCAGATACGCAGTATTTT. Translating it yields CASMSGGQAPDTQYF. Looking up the rest from reference TRBV5-1 and TRBJ2-3 gives the full variable domain: KAGVTQTPRYLIKTRGQQVTLSCSPISGHRSVSWYQQTPGQGLQFLFEYFSETQRNKGNFPGRFSGRQFSNSRSEMNVSTLELGDSALYLCASMSGGQAPDTQYFGPGTRLTVL.

This clonotype appeared many times. The chain is built from TRBV5-1 and TRBJ2-7; D may be TRBD2 (5 bases). Trimming removed 0 bases at V and 2 bases at J, with 9 bases between. The CDR3 has 14 amino acids. From germline, CDR1 is SGHRS and CDR2 YFSETQ. The CDR3 sequence: CASSLDGDTYEQYF. In DNA form, the CDR3 reads TGCGCCAGCAGCTTGGACGGGGATACCTACGAGCAGTACTTC.

The table lists this clonotype with a few counts. In nucleotides, the CDR3 is TGTGCCAGCAGTGAATCACCCAATCAGCCCCAGCATTTT. This encodes CASSESPNQPQHF. This chain connects TRBV7-2 to TRBJ1-5; D remains ambiguous. V lost 6 bases and J 3 bases, leaving 9 bases between the germline ends. The CDR3 sequence is 13 residues long. Germline V gene data show CDR1 as SGHTA and CDR2 as FQGNSA. Together with reference TRBV7-2 and TRBJ1-5, the CDR3 gives the full variable domain: GAGVSQSPSNKVTEKGKDVELRCDPISGHTALYWYRQSLGQGLEFLIYFQGNSAPDKSGLPSDRFSAERTGGSVSTLTIQRTQQEDSAVYLCASSESPNQPQHFGDGTRLSIL.

CDR3: CATGKAGTQYF. For the CDR3, the DNA is TGTGCCACCGGGAAAGCGGGGACCCAGTACTTC. The rearrangement links TRBV28 to TRBJ2-5; tentatively, D is TRBD2 (6 bases). Per the germline V gene, CDR1 is MDHEN and CDR2 is SYDVKM. Deletions cut 10 bases from V and 7 bases from J, with 13 bases between. The CDR3 loop spans 11 amino acids.

There are many counts of this clonotype. Written as DNA, the CDR3 is TGTGCCAGCAGACAGGGTTCCCTACCCTACGAGCAGTACTTC. Protein: CASRQGSLPYEQYF. The J gene is TRBJ2-7, the V gene TRBV28; possibly TRBD1 for D (6 bases). Trimming removed 6 bases at V and 2 bases at J, with 14 bases between. Germline lookup yields CDR1 MDHEN and CDR2 SYDVKM. The CDR3 is made up of 14 amino acids.

Points on this clonotype: Being one base from a much bigger clone, this may be a read error. This chain connects TRBV2 to TRBJ1-1; unclear D gene. Germline loops: CDR1 SNHLY, CDR2 FYNNEI. The CDR3 length is 14 residues. CDR3 amino acids: CASSGLSTRTGAFF. The DNA for the CDR3 is TGTGCCAGCAGTGGACTGTCGACGCGGACTGGAGCTTTCTTT.

This clonotype was observed many times. The chain is built from TRBV10-2 and TRBJ1-1; 10 bases match TRBD1. This CDR3 has 16 residues. Unmatched junction bases numbered 5, after V lost 2 bases and J lost 2 bases. Germline V lookup: CDR1 WSHSY, CDR2 SAAADI. The CDR3 region has the DNA TGCGCCAGCAGTGAGAGGGACAGGGGACTCAACACTGAAGCTTTCTTT. Translating gives CASSERDRGLNTEAFF.

The table lists this clonotype with many counts. The chain carries TRBV5-4 and TRBJ2-5; D uncertain. V was shortened by 1 base and J by 5 bases, with 3 bases between the two germline ends. Germline V CDR1 and CDR2: SGHNT, YYREEE (reference sequence). There are 11 residues in the CDR3. CDR3 protein: CASSLKETQYF. DNA of the CDR3: TGTGCCAGCAGCTTGAAGGAGACCCAGTACTTC.

This clonotype was seen only a few times. The chain links TRBV5-1 to TRBJ2-2, with D possibly being TRBD1 (5 bases). CDR1 is SGHRS and CDR2 is YFSETQ in the germline V gene. The CDR3 totals 15 residues. The V and J ends lost 0 bases and 5 bases respectively, with 11 bases between them. The CDR3 is CASSLGRAQTGELFF. The CDR3 DNA reads as TGCGCCAGCAGCTTGGGCAGGGCCCAAACCGGGGAGCTGTTTTTT.

This clonotype appeared a few times. V is TRBV7-2 and J is TRBJ1-2, with D unresolved. The V end was cut by 3 bases, the J end by 0 bases, with 5 bases between. Germline CDR1 reads SGHTA; CDR2 reads FQGNSA. The CDR3 runs to 13 residues. The CDR3 region is CASSFRANYGYTF. For the CDR3, the DNA is TGTGCCAGCAGCTTTCGAGCTAACTATGGCTACACCTTC.

This clonotype was seen ten or more times. The rearrangement joins TRBV20-1 to TRBJ2-3, with D perhaps TRBD1 (5 bases). The ends were cut back, 3 bases at V and 2 bases at J, with 9 bases in the middle. The CDR3 is made up of 13 amino acids. Germline loops: CDR1 DFQATT, CDR2 SNEGSKA (reference sequence). The CDR3 DNA follows: TGCAGTGCTAGCAACAGGATCACAGATACGCAGTATTTT. Its protein is CSASNRITDTQYF.

This clonotype was counted only a few times. This rearrangement joins TRBV20-1 to TRBJ1-1; 7 bases agree with TRBD1. This CDR3 is 13 amino acids long. The germline V gene encodes CDR1 DFQATT and CDR2 SNEGSKA (reference sequence). V shed 6 bases, J shed 0 bases, and the junction held 4 bases outside the gene matches. The CDR3: CSADRAMNTEAFF. The DNA of the CDR3 is TGCAGTGCAGACAGGGCCATGAACACTGAAGCTTTCTTT.

This clonotype was recorded at least ten times. The V gene is TRBV7-6, the J gene TRBJ2-7, with 14 positions matching TRBD2. Germline V gives CDR1 SGHVS, CDR2 FNYEAQ. V gave up 0 bases and J gave up 0 bases; unmatched junction bases: 7. The CDR3 is 19 amino acids. This chain's CDR3 is CASSLAAGGTSGGSYEQYF. The CDR3 DNA is TGTGCCAGCAGCTTAGCGGCCGGTGGGACTAGCGGGGGCTCCTACGAGCAGTACTTC.

This clonotype was picked up many times. The chain joins TRBV27 to TRBJ1-6; no clear D. Germline loops: CDR1 MNHEY, CDR2 SMNVEV (reference sequence). V shed 5 bases and J shed 0 bases, with 11 bases lying between them. The CDR3 has 16 amino acids. The CDR3 region has the DNA TGTGCCAGCAGTCAAGGTTGGAGCTCCTATAATTCACCCCTCCACTTT. This encodes CASSQGWSSYNSPLHF.

At least ten counts were recorded for this clonotype. This chain joins TRBV7-2 and TRBJ2-1; D tentatively fits TRBD1 or TRBD2 (5 bases each). Trimming cost V 1 base and J 6 bases, with 19 bases left between them. Germline V lookup: CDR1 SGHTA, CDR2 FQGNSA. The CDR3 consists of 17 residues. The CDR3 coding sequence is TGTGCCAGCAGCTTAGGCGGGCCCGGGGTGGGACCCAATGAGCAGTTCTTC. It encodes CASSLGGPGVGPNEQFF.

This clonotype was detected ten times or more. The V and J genes are TRBV2 and TRBJ2-7, with 8 nucleotides matching TRBD1. V lost 3 bases, J lost 2 bases, and 15 bases stayed unmatched. The CDR3 loop spans 18 amino acids. The V gene's germline CDR1 is SNHLY and CDR2 FYNNEI. This CDR3 is CASSDITPQGAPAYEQYF. Here the CDR3 DNA reads TGTGCCAGCAGTGACATAACCCCCCAGGGGGCGCCGGCCTACGAGCAGTACTTC.

This clonotype has a count of ten or more. V is TRBV6-2 or TRBV6-3 and J is TRBJ2-5, with D possibly TRBD2 on 6 matching bases. Germline V gene sequence: CDR1 MNHEY, CDR2 SVGEGT. The CDR3 extends over 16 amino acids. V lost 6 bases and J 3 bases, leaving 20 bases between the germline ends. CDR3 sequence: CASSLPDYDWEETQYF. The CDR3 DNA reads TGTGCCAGCAGCCTACCGGACTACGATTGGGAAGAGACCCAGTACTTC.

This chain links TRBV9 with TRBJ2-5; D is perhaps TRBD1 (5 bases). CDR1 and CDR2 (germline): SGDLS, YYNGEE. This CDR3 has 16 amino acids. Trimming took 4 bases from V and 0 from J, leaving 16 bases between them. CDR3 sequence (DNA): TGTGCCAGCAGCCCGCAAGGGGATGGTTACCAAGAGACCCAGTACTTC. Protein: CASSPQGDGYQETQYF.

This clonotype was counted only a few times. The rearrangement joins TRBV12-3 or TRBV12-4 to TRBJ2-7, with D possibly matching TRBD1 (5 bases). The CDR3 is 16 residues long. V lost 3 bases and J lost 6, with 21 bases in between. The CDR3 bases are TGTGCCAGCAGTTTTCCCGGGTTGGGGCCCGATTTCGAGCAGTACTTC. Amino acids: CASSFPGLGPDFEQYF.

This clonotype was picked up a small number of times. The V and J genes are TRBV6-5 and TRBJ2-7, with 10 positions matching TRBD2. The CDR3 has 15 residues. Germline CDR1 and CDR2: MNHEY and SVGAGI. V was clipped by 5 bases and J by 1 base; unmatched bases: 5. As DNA, the CDR3 is TGTGCCAGCAGTCAGGGTAGCGGGGGGTCCTACGAGCAGTACTTC. As protein: CASSQGSGGSYEQYF.

This clonotype was counted a few times. The V call is TRBV2, the J call TRBJ2-7; 9 bases line up with TRBD1. V gave up 7 bases and J gave up 6 bases; unmatched junction bases: 4. The CDR3 sequence is 12 residues long. Germline V lookup: CDR1 SNHLY, CDR2 FYNNEI. The CDR3: CASTMDRGEQYF. In DNA, the CDR3 is TGTGCCAGCACCATGGACAGGGGCGAGCAGTACTTC.

This clonotype was detected many times. The CDR3 DNA follows: TGCAGTGCTAGAACGGGGGGAGAGACCCAGTACTTC. Protein: CSARTGGETQYF. The chain carries TRBV20-1 and TRBJ2-5; TRBD2 agrees at 7 bases. J gave up 4 bases and V 2 bases, and 1 base lay outside the gene matches. This CDR3 contains 12 residues. Per germline, CDR1 DFQATT and CDR2 SNEGSKA (reference sequence).

This clonotype was picked up many times. This chain joins TRBV5-1 and TRBJ2-4, with 7 bases matching TRBD1. V trimming: 4 bases; J trimming: 6 bases; junction bases outside the gene matches: 7. This CDR3 comprises 14 residues. The germline gives CDR1 SGHRS, CDR2 YFSETQ. The CDR3 DNA reads TGCGCCAGCAGCCCGAATACAGGGGTAAACATTCAGTACTTC. Its protein is CASSPNTGVNIQYF.

There are many counts of this clonotype. The chain joins TRBV2 to TRBJ2-7; D not certain. The CDR3 is made up of 13 amino acids. V was clipped by 7 bases and J by 0 bases, with 10 bases between them. Germline CDR1 and CDR2: SNHLY and FYNNEI. Here the CDR3 DNA reads TGTGCCAGCACGGACGGGTCCTCCTACGAGCAGTACTTC. Translation gives CASTDGSSYEQYF.

A few counts support this clonotype. V is TRBV20-1 and J is TRBJ2-1, with 8 bases that match TRBD2. J was trimmed by 4 bases and V by 6 bases; bases with no gene match: 8. This CDR3 region has 14 residues. Germline CDR1 DFQATT, CDR2 SNEGSKA (reference sequence). The CDR3 region has the DNA TGCAGTGCCAAGGTGGTAGCGGGGTACAATGAGCAGTTCTTC. It is translated as CSAKVVAGYNEQFF.

This clonotype was recorded at least ten times. The genes are TRBV5-1 and TRBJ2-5; 13 bases match TRBD2. This CDR3 is built from 18 residues. The germline gives CDR1 SGHRS, CDR2 YFSETQ. V gave up 4 bases and J gave up 3 bases; unmatched junction bases: 12. The CDR3 reads CASSPGLAGVPTEETQYF. The CDR3 nucleotides are TGCGCCAGCAGCCCAGGACTAGCGGGGGTCCCTACGGAAGAGACCCAGTACTTC.

This clonotype was recorded at least ten times. The genes are TRBV29-1 and TRBJ2-3, with D maybe TRBD2 (5 bases). Trimming took off 8 bases at V and 4 bases at J, with 13 bases between the two ends. The V gene's germline CDR1 is SQVTM and CDR2 ANQGSEA. The CDR3 is 12 amino acids. The CDR3 DNA reads TGCAGCTTGCGAGGAGCGGCAGATACGCAGTATTTT. It encodes CSLRGAADTQYF.

A remark on this clonotype: The missing conserved phenylalanine or tryptophan at the end of this CDR3 makes a read error likely. The chain recombines TRBV6-5 with TRBJ2-2; D possibly corresponds to TRBD2 (6 bases). Germline assignment: CDR1 MNHEY and CDR2 SVGAGI. This CDR3 has 14 residues. The germline V and J ends were trimmed by 6 bases and 8 bases, with 16 bases remaining between them. CDR3 loop: CASRRLGDGGELFS. The CDR3 DNA reads as TGTGCCAGCAGAAGACTAGGGGACGGAGGGGAGCTGTTTTCT.